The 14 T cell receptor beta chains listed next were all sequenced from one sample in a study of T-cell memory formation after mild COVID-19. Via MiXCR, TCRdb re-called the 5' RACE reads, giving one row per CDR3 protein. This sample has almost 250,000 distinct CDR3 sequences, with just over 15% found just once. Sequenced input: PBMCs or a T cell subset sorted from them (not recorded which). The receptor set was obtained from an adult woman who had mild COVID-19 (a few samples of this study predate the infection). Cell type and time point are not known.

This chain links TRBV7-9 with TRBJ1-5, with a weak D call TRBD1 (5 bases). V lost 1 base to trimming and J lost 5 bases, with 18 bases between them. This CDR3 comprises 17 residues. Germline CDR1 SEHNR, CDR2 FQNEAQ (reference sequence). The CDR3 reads CASSLGGWTSGDQPQHF. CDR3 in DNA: TGTGCCAGCAGCTTAGGTGGTTGGACATCGGGGGATCAGCCCCAGCATTTT.

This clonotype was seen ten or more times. The CDR3 sequence: CASSPSSGDYGYTF. Here the CDR3 DNA reads TGCGCCAGCAGCCCCTCGAGCGGAGACTATGGCTACACCTTC. The rearrangement links TRBV5-1 to TRBJ1-2; the D is unclear. The V end was cut by 4 bases, the J end by 3 bases, with 13 bases between. This CDR3 is built from 14 residues. The germline V gene has CDR1 SGHRS and CDR2 YFSETQ.

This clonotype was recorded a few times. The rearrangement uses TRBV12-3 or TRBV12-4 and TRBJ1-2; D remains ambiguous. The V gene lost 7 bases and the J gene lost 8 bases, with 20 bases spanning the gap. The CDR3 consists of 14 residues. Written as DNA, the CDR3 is TGTGCCAGCACCAGGACTGGCCTTCGGAGAGGCTACACCTTC. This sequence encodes CASTRTGLRRGYTF.

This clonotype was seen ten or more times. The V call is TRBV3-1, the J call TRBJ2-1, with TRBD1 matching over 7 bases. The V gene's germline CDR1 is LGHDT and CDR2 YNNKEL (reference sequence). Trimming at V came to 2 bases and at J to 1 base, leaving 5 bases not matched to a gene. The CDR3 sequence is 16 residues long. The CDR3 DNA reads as TGTGCCAGCAGCCAACCGGGACAGAGGTCCTACAATGAGCAGTTCTTC. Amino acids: CASSQPGQRSYNEQFF.

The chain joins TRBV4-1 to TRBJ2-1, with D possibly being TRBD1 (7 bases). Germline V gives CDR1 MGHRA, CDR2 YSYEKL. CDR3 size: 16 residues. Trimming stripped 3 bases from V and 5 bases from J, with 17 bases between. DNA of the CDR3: TGCGCCAGCAGCCAGCGACAGGGACTCGACCACAATGAGCAGTTCTTC. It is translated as CASSQRQGLDHNEQFF.

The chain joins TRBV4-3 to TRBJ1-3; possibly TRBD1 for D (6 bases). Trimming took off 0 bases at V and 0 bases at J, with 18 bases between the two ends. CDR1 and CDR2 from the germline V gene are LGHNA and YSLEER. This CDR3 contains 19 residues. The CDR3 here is CASSQDFGTTPSSGNTIYF. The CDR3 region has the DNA TGCGCCAGCAGCCAAGATTTCGGGACAACCCCGAGCTCTGGAAACACCATATATTTT.

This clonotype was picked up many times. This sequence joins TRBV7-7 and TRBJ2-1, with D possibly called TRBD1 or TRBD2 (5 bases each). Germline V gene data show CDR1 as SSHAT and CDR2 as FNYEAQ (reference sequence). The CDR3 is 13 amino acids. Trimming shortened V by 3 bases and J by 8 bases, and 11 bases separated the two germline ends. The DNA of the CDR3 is TGTGCCAGCAGCTTGGGACCCTCCTATGAGCAGTTCTTC. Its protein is CASSLGPSYEQFF.

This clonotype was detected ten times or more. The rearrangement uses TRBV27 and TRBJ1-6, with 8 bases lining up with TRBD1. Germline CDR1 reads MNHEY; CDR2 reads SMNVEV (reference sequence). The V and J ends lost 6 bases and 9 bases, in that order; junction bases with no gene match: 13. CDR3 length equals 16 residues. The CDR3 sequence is CASSNHRGYLGSPLHF. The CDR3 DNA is TGTGCCAGCAGCAACCACAGGGGGTATTTAGGTTCACCCCTCCACTTT.

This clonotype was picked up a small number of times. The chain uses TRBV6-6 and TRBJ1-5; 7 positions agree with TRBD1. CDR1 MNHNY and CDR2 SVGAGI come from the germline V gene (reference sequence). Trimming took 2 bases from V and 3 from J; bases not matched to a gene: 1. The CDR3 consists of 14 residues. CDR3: CASSYEGANQPQHF. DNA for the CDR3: TGTGCCAGCAGTTACGAGGGGGCCAATCAGCCCCAGCATTTT.

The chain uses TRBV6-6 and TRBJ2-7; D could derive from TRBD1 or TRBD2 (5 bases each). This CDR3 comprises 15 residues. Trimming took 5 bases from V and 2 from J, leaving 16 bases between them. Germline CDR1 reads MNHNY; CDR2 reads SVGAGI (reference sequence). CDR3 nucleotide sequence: TGTGCCAGCAGTAAGATGGGACGGGAAACCTACGAGCAGTACTTC. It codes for CASSKMGRETYEQYF.

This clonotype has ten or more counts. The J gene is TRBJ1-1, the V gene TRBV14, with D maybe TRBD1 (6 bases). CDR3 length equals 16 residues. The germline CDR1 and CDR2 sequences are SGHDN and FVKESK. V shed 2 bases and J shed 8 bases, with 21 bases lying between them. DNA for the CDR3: TGTGCCAGCAGCCAAAAGGGCCCAAGACTTAGGGGGGAAGCTTTCTTT. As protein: CASSQKGPRLRGEAFF.

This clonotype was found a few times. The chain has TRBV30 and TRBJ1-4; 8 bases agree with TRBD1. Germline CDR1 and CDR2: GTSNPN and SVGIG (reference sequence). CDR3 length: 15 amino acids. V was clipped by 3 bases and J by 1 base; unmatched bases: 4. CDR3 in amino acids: CAWRKQGGTNEKLFF. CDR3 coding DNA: TGTGCCTGGAGAAAACAGGGGGGAACTAATGAAAAACTGTTTTTT. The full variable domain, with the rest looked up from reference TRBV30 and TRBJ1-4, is SQTIHQWPATLVQPVGSPLSLECTVEGTSNPNLYWYRQAAGRGLQLLFYSVGIGQISSEVPQNLSASRPQDRQFILSSKKLLLSDSGFYLCAWRKQGGTNEKLFFGSGTQLSVL.

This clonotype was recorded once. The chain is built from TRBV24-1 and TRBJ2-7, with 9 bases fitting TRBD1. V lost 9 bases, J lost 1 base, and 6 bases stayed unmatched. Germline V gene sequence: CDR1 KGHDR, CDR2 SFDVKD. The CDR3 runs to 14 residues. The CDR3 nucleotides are TGTGCCACCGGGCAGACAGGGGGATCCTACGAGCAGTACTTC. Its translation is CATGQTGGSYEQYF.

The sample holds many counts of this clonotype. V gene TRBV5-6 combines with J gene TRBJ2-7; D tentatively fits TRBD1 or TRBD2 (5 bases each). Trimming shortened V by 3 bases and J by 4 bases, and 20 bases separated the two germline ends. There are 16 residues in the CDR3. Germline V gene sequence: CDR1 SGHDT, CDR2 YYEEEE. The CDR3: CASSSTGTPRWYEQYF. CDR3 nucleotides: TGTGCCAGCAGCTCGACCGGGACCCCGAGGTGGTACGAGCAGTACTTC.